This paragraph reports one T cell receptor (beta chain). Its antigen is as yet unknown. In germline, CDR1 is DFQATT, CDR2 SNEGSKA (reference sequence). The CDR3 contains 16 residues. V was pared by 0 bases and J by 3 bases, with 7 bases of the junction left unmatched. Investigators took roughly 9.5 milliliters of peripheral blood from every donor. A second about 7 to 11 cycle PCR used barcoded and J-beta primers. Tagging of each cDNA molecule was performed by a template-switch adaptor with 12 random nucleotides. TCRdb re-called the 5' RACE reads through MiXCR, storing one row per CDR3 protein. The sample lists about 1.8 million distinct CDR3 sequences, 40% to 55% occurring once. This record belongs to a study of blood T cells in healthy people across ages. Study overall: T cells yielded about one barcoded beta molecule per two cells through template switching. Findings and caveats of the study: Observed TCR beta diversity per million T cells went down as age went up. This fall followed a roughly linear course with age.

Sequencing was performed on blood. The receptor was derived from a woman in her thirties or forties in good health. The chain carries TRBV20-1 and TRBJ2-1; 8 nucleotides match TRBD2. The CDR3, as DNA: TGCAGTGCTAGAGATGCGCACCGGGGGGGCTACAATGAGCAGTTCTTC. This codes for CSARDAHRGGYNEQFF.